This TCR beta chain was sequenced for a study of cytomegalovirus exposure and HLA in healthy donors. CDR1 SGHNT and CDR2 YENEEA come from the germline V gene. The J segment lost 5 bases and the V segment lost 5 bases, leaving 8 bases of the junction unmatched. The CDR3 consists of 15 residues. Researchers ran the PCR with 60 Vbeta and 13 Jbeta primers. Measured with immunoSEQ multiplex PCR; TCRdb has only the in-frame clones, and not every one. Among 200,000 to 250,000 clones listed, approximately 82% were seen once. The receptor was derived from a woman in her forties in good health and CMV-seronegative. The genes are TRBV11-3 and TRBJ1-1, with 10 bases fitting TRBD1. What was sequenced was PBMCs. CDR3 bases: TGTGCCAGCAGCAGTCGACAGGGGGCGGTGACTGAAGCTTTCTTT. Translated, it gives CASSSRQGAVTEAFF. The complete variable domain, with remaining parts taken from reference TRBV11-3 and TRBJ1-1, reads EAGVVQSPRYKIIEKKQPVAFWCNPISGHNTLYWYLQNLGQGPELLIRYENEEAVDDSQLPKDRFSAERLKGVDSTLKIQPAELGDSAVYLCASSSRQGAVTEAFFGQGTRLTVV.